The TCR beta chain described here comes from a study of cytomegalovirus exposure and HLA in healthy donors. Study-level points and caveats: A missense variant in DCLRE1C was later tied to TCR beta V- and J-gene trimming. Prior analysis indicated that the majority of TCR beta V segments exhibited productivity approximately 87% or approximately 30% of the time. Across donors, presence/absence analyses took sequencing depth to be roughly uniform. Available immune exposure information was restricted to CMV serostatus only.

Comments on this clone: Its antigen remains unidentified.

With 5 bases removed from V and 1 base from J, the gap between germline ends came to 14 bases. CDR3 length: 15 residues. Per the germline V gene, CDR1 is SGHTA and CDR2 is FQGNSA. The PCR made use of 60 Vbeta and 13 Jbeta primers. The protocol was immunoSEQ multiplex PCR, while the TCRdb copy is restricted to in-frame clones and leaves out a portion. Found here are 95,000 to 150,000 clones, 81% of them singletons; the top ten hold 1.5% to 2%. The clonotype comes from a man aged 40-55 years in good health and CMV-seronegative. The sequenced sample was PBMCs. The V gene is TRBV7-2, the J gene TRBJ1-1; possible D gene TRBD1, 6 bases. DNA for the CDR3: TGTGCCAGCAGCCCCCAGACAGGCCCGAACACTGAAGCTTTCTTT. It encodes CASSPQTGPNTEAFF.